This TCR beta chain was captured in a study of vaccination effects on CD4 cells after COVID-19. Turning to the study itself: Viral peptide pool expansion of antigen-specific CD4+ T cells preceded sequencing in the ViraFEST assay.

On this clone: Its antigen remains unidentified.

This CDR3 contains 18 residues. Looked up from germline, CDR1 is SGHTA and CDR2 is FQGNSA. Losses at the gene ends were 1 base for V and 3 bases for J; bases not matched to a gene: 5. Culture proceeded for under twelve days, and CD4+ T cells were then isolated. The authors exchanged half the medium for IL-2 medium on days 3 and 7. Method: immunoSEQ multiplex PCR; TCRdb's copy keeps in-frame clones and lacks some. The data show tens of thousands of clones, approximately 70% seen once. Findings of the study overall: By a late point after vaccination, infection- and vaccine-induced clones had shrunk markedly through clonal contraction.

The rearrangement uses TRBV7-2 and TRBJ2-6, with 11 bases lining up with TRBD2. This receptor was obtained from a human donor who received a COVID-19 vaccine. Material: CD4+ T cells from PBMCs cultured without peptide, obtained before COVID-19 vaccination. CDR3 coding DNA: TGTGCCAGCAGCTTAGATAGCGGGAGGGCCAGTGGGGCCAACGTCCTGACTTTC. It encodes CASSLDSGRASGANVLTF.